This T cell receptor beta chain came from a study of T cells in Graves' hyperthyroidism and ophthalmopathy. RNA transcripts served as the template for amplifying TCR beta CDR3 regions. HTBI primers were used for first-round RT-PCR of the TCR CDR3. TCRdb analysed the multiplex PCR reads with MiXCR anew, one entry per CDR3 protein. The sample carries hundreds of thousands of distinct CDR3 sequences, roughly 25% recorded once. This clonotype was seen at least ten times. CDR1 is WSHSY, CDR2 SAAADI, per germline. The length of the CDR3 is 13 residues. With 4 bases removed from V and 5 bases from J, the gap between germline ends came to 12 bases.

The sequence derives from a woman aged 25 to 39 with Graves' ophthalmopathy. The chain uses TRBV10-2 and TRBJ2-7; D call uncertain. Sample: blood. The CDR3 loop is CASSADGANEQYF. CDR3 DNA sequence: TGCGCCAGCAGTGCGGACGGTGCAAACGAGCAGTACTTC.